What follows are 15 T cell receptor beta chains derived from one specimen sequenced in a study of T cell clones after liver transplantation. Repertoires were generated with immunoSEQ multiplex PCR, while TCRdb's copy carries only in-frame clones and drops some. The sample has tens of thousands of clones, 80% seen once. This material consisted of CD4+ T cells from blood, taken 12 months after liver transplant. Every receptor here comes from a human patient who received a liver transplant. The T cells may partly be graft donor cells.

V gene TRBV19 combines with J gene TRBJ2-3, with a weak D call TRBD2 (5 bases). Germline CDR1 and CDR2: LNHDA and SQIVND (reference sequence). CDR3 length: 14 residues. V gave up 0 bases and J gave up 5 bases, with 9 bases separating them. Written as DNA, the CDR3 is TGTGCCAGTAGTATAGATAGCCGGGGAGATACGCAGTATTTT. Protein product: CASSIDSRGDTQYF. Full variable domain (missing parts from reference TRBV19 and TRBJ2-3): DGGITQSPKYLFRKEGQNVTLSCEQNLNHDAMYWYRQDPGQGLRLIYYSQIVNDFQKGDIAEGYSVSREKKESFPLTVTSAQKNPTAFYLCASSIDSRGDTQYFGPGTRLTVL.

The gene calls are TRBV27 and TRBJ2-3, with D possibly matching TRBD1 (5 bases). This CDR3 comprises 14 residues. The germline V gene encodes CDR1 MNHEY and CDR2 SMNVEV (reference sequence). V was trimmed by 2 bases and J by 5 bases, leaving 11 bases between them. The CDR3 coding sequence is TGTGCCAGCAGTTTAAGCAGGGAAAGAGATACGCAGTATTTT. Translated, it gives CASSLSRERDTQYF.

The table lists this clone with a count of one. The chain uses TRBV29-1 and TRBJ2-2; 10 bases match TRBD2. This CDR3 is 17 amino acids long. Germline-derived CDR1 and CDR2 are SQVTM and ANQGSEA. The V and J ends lost 3 bases and 3 bases, in that order; junction bases with no gene match: 10. The CDR3 reads CSVDAFGLAADTGELFF. The CDR3 region has the DNA TGCAGCGTTGACGCGTTTGGACTAGCGGCCGACACCGGGGAGCTGTTTTTT.

Only one count was recorded for this clone. The chain is built from TRBV10-3 and TRBJ2-7; D unclear. V gave up 3 bases and J gave up 2 bases, with 11 bases separating them. The germline V gene has CDR1 ENHRY and CDR2 SYGVKD. The CDR3 runs to 14 residues. CDR3 protein: CAISEGGPPYEQYF. DNA of the CDR3: TGTGCCATCAGTGAAGGCGGACCGCCCTACGAGCAGTACTTC.

This clone occurred a few times. The chain joins TRBV2 to TRBJ1-2, with D perhaps TRBD1 (6 bases). CDR1 is SNHLY, CDR2 FYNNEI, per germline. The V end lost 3 bases, the J end lost 2 bases, and 10 bases lay between the germline ends. The length of the CDR3 is 14 residues. As DNA, the CDR3 is TGTGCCAGCAGTGAGCAGGGGCCCAACTATGGCTACACCTTC. This encodes CASSEQGPNYGYTF.

The J gene is TRBJ1-4, the V gene TRBV7-2, with D perhaps matching TRBD1 (5 bases). This CDR3 has 15 amino acids. Trimming pared 6 bases from V and 7 bases from J, leaving 18 bases between. Per germline, CDR1 SGHTA and CDR2 FQGNSA. The CDR3 reads CASRPSGDPAEKLFF. CDR3 coding DNA: TGTGCCAGCAGACCTTCCGGGGACCCCGCTGAAAAACTGTTTTTT.

There are a few counts of this clone. V usage is TRBV5-1 and J usage is TRBJ1-2, with TRBD1 matching over 9 bases. Trimming took 4 bases from V and 7 from J; bases not matched to a gene: 11. CDR1 is SGHRS, CDR2 YFSETQ, per germline. This CDR3 has 15 residues. In DNA form, the CDR3 reads TGCGCCAGCAGCCGATTGACAGGGGGAACGGCTGGCTACACCTTC. As protein: CASSRLTGGTAGYTF.

The DNA for the CDR3 is TGTGCCAGCAGTCCCTGGTTGGGCGGGGAGCTGTTTTTT. This translates into CASSPWLGGELFF. The J gene is TRBJ2-2, the V gene TRBV6-5, with D hard to call. Deletions cut 5 bases from V and 7 bases from J, with 11 bases between. This CDR3 contains 13 residues. Per the germline V gene, CDR1 is MNHEY and CDR2 is SVGAGI.

In this sample, this clone turned up a few times. The V gene is TRBV9, the J gene TRBJ2-2; TRBD2 matches at 7 bases. Losses at the gene ends were 3 bases for V and 8 bases for J; bases not matched to a gene: 16. Germline V gene sequence: CDR1 SGDLS, CDR2 YYNGEE. The CDR3 is 17 amino acids. CDR3 amino acids: CASSGGLREGRSGELFF. The DNA of the CDR3 is TGTGCCAGCAGCGGGGGCCTGAGGGAGGGCCGGTCAGGGGAGCTGTTTTTT.

This sequence joins TRBV5-6 and TRBJ1-1; 9 nucleotides match TRBD1. This CDR3 has 15 amino acids. V dropped 5 bases and J dropped 1; count of bases not matched to a gene: 6. Germline V CDR1 and CDR2: SGHDT, YYEEEE. DNA for the CDR3: TGTGCCAGCAGTTCGCCGGGACAGGGGAACACTGAAGCTTTCTTT. Amino acids: CASSSPGQGNTEAFF.

In its sample, this clone was seen once. This chain links TRBV10-1 with TRBJ2-2; D call uncertain. V was cut by 0 bases and J by 4 bases, with 12 bases left in between. Germline V gene sequence: CDR1 WNHNN, CDR2 SYGVQD (reference sequence). The CDR3 extends over 16 amino acids. The CDR3 is CASSESWRSGTGELFF. CDR3 in DNA: TGCGCCAGCAGTGAGTCTTGGAGATCTGGCACCGGGGAGCTGTTTTTT.

The CDR3 DNA sequence: TGTGCCTGGAGTGTTTTGGGTTCAACTAATGAAAAACTGTTTTTT. This sequence encodes CAWSVLGSTNEKLFF. The rearrangement uses TRBV30 and TRBJ1-4; D is unresolved. CDR1 and CDR2 from the germline V gene are GTSNPN and SVGIG (reference sequence). This CDR3 comprises 15 residues. Trimming took off 0 bases at V and 0 bases at J, with 8 bases between the two ends.

In regard to this clone: Other DNA sequences in the sample encode the same CDR3. V and J are TRBV6-6 and TRBJ2-2; D is tentatively TRBD1 or TRBD2 (6 bases each). The CDR3 sequence is 14 residues long. V dropped 2 bases and J dropped 3 bases, with 7 bases sitting between them. Per the germline V gene, CDR1 is MNHNY and CDR2 is SVGAGI (reference sequence). The CDR3 here is CASSYRGDTGELFF. DNA of the CDR3: TGTGCCAGCAGTTACAGGGGGGACACCGGGGAGCTGTTTTTT.

The J gene is TRBJ2-5, the V gene TRBV5-1; D possibly corresponds to TRBD2 (5 bases). V was trimmed by 4 bases and J by 2 bases, leaving 18 bases between them. Germline values: CDR1 SGHRS, CDR2 YFSETQ. This CDR3 contains 16 residues. CDR3 sequence reads: CASSPGGGRRQETQYF. The CDR3 bases are TGCGCCAGCAGCCCAGGAGGTGGGCGGAGGCAAGAGACCCAGTACTTC. Full variable domain (missing parts from reference TRBV5-1 and TRBJ2-5): KAGVTQTPRYLIKTRGQQVTLSCSPISGHRSVSWYQQTPGQGLQFLFEYFSETQRNKGNFPGRFSGRQFSNSRSEMNVSTLELGDSALYLCASSPGGGRRQETQYFGPGTRLLVL.

This rearrangement joins TRBV7-2 to TRBJ1-6; the match to TRBD1 covers 7 bases. Germline CDR1 reads SGHTA; CDR2 reads FQGNSA. The V and J ends lost 3 bases and 6 bases, in that order; junction bases with no gene match: 5. The length of the CDR3 is 15 residues. Here the CDR3 reads CASSFPDRANSPLHF. The CDR3 nucleotides read TGTGCCAGCAGCTTTCCAGACAGGGCTAATTCACCCCTCCACTTT.